This TCR beta chain was recorded in a study of blood T cell repertoires in COVID-19. Clones were read by immunoSEQ multiplex PCR, and TCRdb kept only the in-frame ones, dropping some. The sample shows approximately 360,000 clones, approximately 87% of them seen only once. This receptor was obtained from a man between 35 and 55 years old in a cohort exposed to, infected with or recovered from COVID-19 (not recorded which). The sequenced sample was PBMCs or T cells enriched from blood (not recorded which).

CDR3 sequence (DNA): TGCGCCAGCAGCCGAGGACAGGACCAAGAGACCCAGTACTTC. This encodes CASSRGQDQETQYF. The V and J genes are TRBV5-1 and TRBJ2-5; the match to TRBD1 covers 7 bases. With V trimmed by 4 bases and J by 0 bases, 3 bases remained unmatched. CDR1 is SGHRS, CDR2 YFSETQ, per germline. CDR3 size: 14 residues.